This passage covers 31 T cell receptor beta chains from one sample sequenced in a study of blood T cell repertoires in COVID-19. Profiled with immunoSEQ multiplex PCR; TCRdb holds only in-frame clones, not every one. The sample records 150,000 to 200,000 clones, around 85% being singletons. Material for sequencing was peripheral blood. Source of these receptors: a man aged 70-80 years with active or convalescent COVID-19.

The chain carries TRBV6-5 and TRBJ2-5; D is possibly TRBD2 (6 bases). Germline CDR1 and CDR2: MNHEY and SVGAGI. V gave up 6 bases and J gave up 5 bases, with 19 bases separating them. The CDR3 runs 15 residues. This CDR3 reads CASSSSAGRLETQYF. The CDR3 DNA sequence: TGTGCCAGCAGCTCCTCGGCGGGGAGACTTGAGACCCAGTACTTC.

The CDR3 DNA is TGTGCCAGCAGTCACGTCACAGTGAATTTACCGGGATATAATTCACCCCTCCACTTT. Translation gives CASSHVTVNLPGYNSPLHF. This rearrangement joins TRBV3-1 (or the pseudogene TRBV3-2) to TRBJ1-6; D remains ambiguous. Trimming pared 6 bases from V and 4 bases from J, leaving 25 bases between. The CDR3 sequence is 19 residues long. In germline, CDR1 is LGHDT, CDR2 YNNKEL (reference sequence).

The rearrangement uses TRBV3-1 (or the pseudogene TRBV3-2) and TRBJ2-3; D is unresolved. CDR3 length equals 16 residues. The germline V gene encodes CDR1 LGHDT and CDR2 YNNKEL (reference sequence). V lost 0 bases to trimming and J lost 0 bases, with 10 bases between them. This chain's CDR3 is CASSQDSARSTDTQYF. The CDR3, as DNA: TGTGCCAGCAGCCAAGATTCAGCGCGAAGCACAGATACGCAGTATTTT.

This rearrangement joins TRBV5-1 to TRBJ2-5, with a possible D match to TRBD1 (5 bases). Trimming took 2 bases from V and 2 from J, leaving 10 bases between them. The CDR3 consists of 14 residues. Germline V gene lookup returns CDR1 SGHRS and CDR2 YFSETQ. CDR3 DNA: TGCGCCAGCAGCTTATTCGACAGACAAGAGACCCAGTACTTC. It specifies CASSLFDRQETQYF.

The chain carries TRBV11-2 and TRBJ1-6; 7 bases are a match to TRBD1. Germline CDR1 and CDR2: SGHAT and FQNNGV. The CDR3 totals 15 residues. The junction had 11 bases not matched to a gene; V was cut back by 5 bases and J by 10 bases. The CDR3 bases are TGTGCCAGCAGCCAGGGACAGACCTGGGGGTCACCCCTCCACTTT. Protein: CASSQGQTWGSPLHF.

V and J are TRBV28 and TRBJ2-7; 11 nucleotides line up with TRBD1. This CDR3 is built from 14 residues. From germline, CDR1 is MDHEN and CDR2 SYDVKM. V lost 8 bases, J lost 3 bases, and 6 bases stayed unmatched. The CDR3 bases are TGTGCCAGCTCCCCCGGGACAGGGGGCTACGAGCAGTACTTC. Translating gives CASSPGTGGYEQYF. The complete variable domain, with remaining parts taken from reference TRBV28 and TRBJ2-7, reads DVKVTQSSRYLVKRTGEKVFLECVQDMDHENMFWYRQDPGLGLRLIYFSYDVKMKEKGDIPEGYSVSREKKERFSLILESASTNQTSMYLCASSPGTGGYEQYFGPGTRLTVT.

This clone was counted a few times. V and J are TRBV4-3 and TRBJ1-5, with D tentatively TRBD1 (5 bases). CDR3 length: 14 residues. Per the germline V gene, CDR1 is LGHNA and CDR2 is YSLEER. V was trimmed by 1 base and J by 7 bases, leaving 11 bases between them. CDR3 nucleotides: TGCGCCAGCAGCCAAGTTGGGGCTGCGCAGCCCCAGCATTTT. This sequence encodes CASSQVGAAQPQHF.

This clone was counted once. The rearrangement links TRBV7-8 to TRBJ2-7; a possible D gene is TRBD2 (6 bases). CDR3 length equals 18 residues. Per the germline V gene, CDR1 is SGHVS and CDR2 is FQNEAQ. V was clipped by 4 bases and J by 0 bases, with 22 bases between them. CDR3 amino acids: CASSSGVAQDLLSYEQYF. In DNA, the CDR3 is TGTGCCAGCAGCTCGGGGGTGGCTCAGGACCTACTCTCCTACGAGCAGTACTTC.

The CDR3 reads CASSGVGRETGELFF. The DNA for the CDR3 is TGTGCCAGCTCTGGGGTGGGGCGGGAGACCGGGGAGCTGTTTTTT. J is TRBJ2-2 and V is TRBV5-4, with TRBD2 matching over 7 bases. The CDR3 is made up of 15 amino acids. Trimming at V came to 7 bases and at J to 5 bases, leaving 11 bases not matched to a gene. Germline V lookup: CDR1 SGHNT, CDR2 YYREEE (reference sequence).

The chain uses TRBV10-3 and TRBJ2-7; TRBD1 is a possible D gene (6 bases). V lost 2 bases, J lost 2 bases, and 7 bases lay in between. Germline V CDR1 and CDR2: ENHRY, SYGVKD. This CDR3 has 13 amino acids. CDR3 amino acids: CAISERGTYEQYF. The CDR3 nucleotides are TGTGCCATCAGTGAGAGGGGGACCTACGAGCAGTACTTC.

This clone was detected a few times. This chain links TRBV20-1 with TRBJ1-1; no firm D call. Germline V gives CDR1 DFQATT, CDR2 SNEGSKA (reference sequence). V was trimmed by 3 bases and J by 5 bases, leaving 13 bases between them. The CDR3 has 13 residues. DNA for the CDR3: TGCAGTGCTAGTCGAACGGGAGTTACTGAAGCTTTCTTT. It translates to CSASRTGVTEAFF.

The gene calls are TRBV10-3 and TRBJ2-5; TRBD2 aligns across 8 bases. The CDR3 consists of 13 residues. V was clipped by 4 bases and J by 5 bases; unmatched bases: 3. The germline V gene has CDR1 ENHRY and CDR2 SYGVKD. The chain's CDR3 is CAISATSGETQYF. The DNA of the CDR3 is TGTGCCATCAGTGCCACTAGCGGTGAGACCCAGTACTTC.

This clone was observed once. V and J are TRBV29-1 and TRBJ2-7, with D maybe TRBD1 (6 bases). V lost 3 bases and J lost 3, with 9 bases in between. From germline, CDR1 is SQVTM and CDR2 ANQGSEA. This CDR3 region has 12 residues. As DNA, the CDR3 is TGCAGCGTTGATGTAGGGGGCTACGAGCAGTACTTC. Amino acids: CSVDVGGYEQYF.

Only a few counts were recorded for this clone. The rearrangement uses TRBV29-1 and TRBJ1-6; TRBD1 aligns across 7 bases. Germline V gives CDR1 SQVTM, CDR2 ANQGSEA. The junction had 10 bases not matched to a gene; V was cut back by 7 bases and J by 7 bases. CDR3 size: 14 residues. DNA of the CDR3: TGCAGCGCAAGGACAGGACCCGAGAATTCACCCCTCCACTTT. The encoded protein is CSARTGPENSPLHF.

The CDR3 spells CASSSSGTGNQPQHF. The CDR3 DNA follows: TGTGCCAGCAGTTCCTCCGGGACAGGGAATCAGCCCCAGCATTTT. The chain carries TRBV28 and TRBJ1-5; 9 nucleotides line up with TRBD1. The CDR3 runs 15 residues. V gave up 4 bases and J gave up 4 bases; unmatched junction bases: 5. Germline loops: CDR1 MDHEN, CDR2 SYDVKM.

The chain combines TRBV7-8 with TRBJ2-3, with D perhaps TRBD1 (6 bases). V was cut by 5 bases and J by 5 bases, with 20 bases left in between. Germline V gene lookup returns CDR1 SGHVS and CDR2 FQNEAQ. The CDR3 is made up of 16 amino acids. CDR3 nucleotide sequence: TGTGCCAGCAGCGTTTCAGGGGTTATACGTGGAGATACGCAGTATTTT. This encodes CASSVSGVIRGDTQYF.

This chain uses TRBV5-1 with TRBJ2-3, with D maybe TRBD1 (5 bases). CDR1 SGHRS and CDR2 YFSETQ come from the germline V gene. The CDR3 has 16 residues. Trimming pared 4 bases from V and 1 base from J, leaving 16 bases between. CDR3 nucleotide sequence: TGCGCCAGCAGCCTTGGACACGGACCCGGCACAGATACGCAGTATTTT. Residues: CASSLGHGPGTDTQYF. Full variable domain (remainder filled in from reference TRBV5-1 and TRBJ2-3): KAGVTQTPRYLIKTRGQQVTLSCSPISGHRSVSWYQQTPGQGLQFLFEYFSETQRNKGNFPGRFSGRQFSNSRSEMNVSTLELGDSALYLCASSLGHGPGTDTQYFGPGTRLTVL.

As DNA, the CDR3 is TGTGCCAGCAGTTACGTTGCGGGAGACTACGAGCAGTACTTC. Amino acids: CASSYVAGDYEQYF. The rearrangement uses TRBV6-2 or TRBV6-3 and TRBJ2-7, with 7 bases lining up with TRBD2. CDR1 and CDR2 from the germline V gene are MNHEY and SVGEGT. The CDR3 runs 14 residues. J was trimmed by 3 bases and V by 2 bases; bases with no gene match: 4.

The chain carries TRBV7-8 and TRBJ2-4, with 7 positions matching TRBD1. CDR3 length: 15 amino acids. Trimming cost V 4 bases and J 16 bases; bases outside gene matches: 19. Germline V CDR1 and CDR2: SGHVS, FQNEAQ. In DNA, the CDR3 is TGTGCCAGCAGCTCCTCTAACCGAGACAGGGAACGGTTTTACTTC. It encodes CASSSSNRDRERFYF. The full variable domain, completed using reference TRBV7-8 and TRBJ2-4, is GAGVSQSPRYKVAKRGQDVALRCDPISGHVSLFWYQQALGQGPEFLTYFQNEAQLDKSGLPSDRFFAERPEGSVSTLKIQRTQQEDSAVYLCASSSSNRDRERFYFGAGTRLSVL.

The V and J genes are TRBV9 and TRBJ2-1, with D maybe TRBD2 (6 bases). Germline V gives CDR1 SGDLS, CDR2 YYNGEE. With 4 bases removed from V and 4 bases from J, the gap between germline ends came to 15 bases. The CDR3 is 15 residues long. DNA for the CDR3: TGTGCCAGCAGCACCACGGGAGAACCGTACAATGAGCAGTTCTTC. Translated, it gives CASSTTGEPYNEQFF.

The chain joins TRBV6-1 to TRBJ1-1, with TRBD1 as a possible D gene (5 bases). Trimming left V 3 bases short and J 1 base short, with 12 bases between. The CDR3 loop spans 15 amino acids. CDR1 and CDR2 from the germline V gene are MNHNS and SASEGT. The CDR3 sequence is CASSDGALGNTEAFF. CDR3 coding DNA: TGTGCCAGCAGTGATGGGGCCTTGGGGAACACTGAAGCTTTCTTT.

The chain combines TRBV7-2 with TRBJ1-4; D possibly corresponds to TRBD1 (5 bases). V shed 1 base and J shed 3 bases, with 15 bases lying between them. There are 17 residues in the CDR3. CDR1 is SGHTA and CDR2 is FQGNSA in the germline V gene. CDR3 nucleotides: TGTGCCAGCAGCTTAGTCGGGACTGCAAGGGCTAATGAAAAACTGTTTTTT. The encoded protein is CASSLVGTARANEKLFF.

CDR3: CASSPVRDSQPQHF. CDR3 nucleotides: TGTGCCAGCAGCCCCGTGCGGGACAGTCAGCCCCAGCATTTT. J is TRBJ1-5 and V is TRBV28, with 7 positions matching TRBD1. With 6 bases clipped from V and 6 bases from J, the junction kept 8 bases outside the gene matches. From germline, CDR1 is MDHEN and CDR2 SYDVKM. The CDR3 loop spans 14 amino acids.

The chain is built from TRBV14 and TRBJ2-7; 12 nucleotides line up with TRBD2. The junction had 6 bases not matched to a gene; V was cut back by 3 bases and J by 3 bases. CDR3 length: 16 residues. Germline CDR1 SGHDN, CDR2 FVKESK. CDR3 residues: CASSHGGLAGYYEQYF. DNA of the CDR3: TGTGCCAGCAGCCACGGTGGACTAGCGGGGTACTACGAGCAGTACTTC.

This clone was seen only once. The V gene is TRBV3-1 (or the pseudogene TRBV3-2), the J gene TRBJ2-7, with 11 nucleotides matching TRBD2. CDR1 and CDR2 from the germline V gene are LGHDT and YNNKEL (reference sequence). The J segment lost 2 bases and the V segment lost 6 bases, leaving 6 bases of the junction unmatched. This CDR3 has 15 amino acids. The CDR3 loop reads CASRPKLAGAYEQYF. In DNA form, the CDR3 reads TGTGCCAGCAGACCGAAACTAGCGGGGGCCTACGAGCAGTACTTC.

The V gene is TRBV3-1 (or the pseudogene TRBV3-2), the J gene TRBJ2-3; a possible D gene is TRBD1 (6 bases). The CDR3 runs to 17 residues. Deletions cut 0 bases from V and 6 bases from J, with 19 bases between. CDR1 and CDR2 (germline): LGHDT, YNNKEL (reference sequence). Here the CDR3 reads CASSQDPGGTGRDTQYF. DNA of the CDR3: TGTGCCAGCAGCCAAGATCCAGGAGGAACAGGGCGGGATACGCAGTATTTT.

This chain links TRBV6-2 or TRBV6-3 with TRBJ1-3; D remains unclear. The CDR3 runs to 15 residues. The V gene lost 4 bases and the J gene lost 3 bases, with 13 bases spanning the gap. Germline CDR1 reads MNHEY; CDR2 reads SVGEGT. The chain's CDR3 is CASSSQASLGNTIYF. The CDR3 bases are TGTGCCAGCAGTTCTCAGGCATCTCTTGGAAACACCATATATTTT.

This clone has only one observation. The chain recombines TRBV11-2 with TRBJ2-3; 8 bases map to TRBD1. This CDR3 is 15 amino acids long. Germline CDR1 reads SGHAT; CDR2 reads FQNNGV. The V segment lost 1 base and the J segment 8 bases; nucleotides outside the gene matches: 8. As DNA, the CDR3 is TGTGCCAGCAGCTTAGGCCAGGGGGCCGGAGTTACGCAGTATTTT. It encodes CASSLGQGAGVTQYF.

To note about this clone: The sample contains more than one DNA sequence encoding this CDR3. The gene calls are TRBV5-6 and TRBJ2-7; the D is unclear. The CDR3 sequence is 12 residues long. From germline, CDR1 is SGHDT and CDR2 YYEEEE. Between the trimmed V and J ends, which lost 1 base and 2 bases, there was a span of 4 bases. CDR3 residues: CASSLSTYEQYF. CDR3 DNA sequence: TGTGCCAGCAGCTTGTCTACCTACGAGCAGTACTTC.

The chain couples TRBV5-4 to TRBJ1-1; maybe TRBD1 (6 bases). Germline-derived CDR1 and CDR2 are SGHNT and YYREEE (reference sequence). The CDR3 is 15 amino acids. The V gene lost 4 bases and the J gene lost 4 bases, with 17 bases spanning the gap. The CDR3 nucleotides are TGTGCCAGCAGCCCCGACAGGATTCCTAGCACTGAAGCTTTCTTT. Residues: CASSPDRIPSTEAFF.

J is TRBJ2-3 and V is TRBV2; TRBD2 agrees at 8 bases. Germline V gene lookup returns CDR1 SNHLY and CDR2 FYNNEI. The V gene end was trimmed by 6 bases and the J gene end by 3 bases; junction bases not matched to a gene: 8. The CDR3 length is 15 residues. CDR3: CASRPRGGGTDTQYF. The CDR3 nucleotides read TGTGCCAGCAGACCACGGGGGGGCGGGACAGATACGCAGTATTTT.